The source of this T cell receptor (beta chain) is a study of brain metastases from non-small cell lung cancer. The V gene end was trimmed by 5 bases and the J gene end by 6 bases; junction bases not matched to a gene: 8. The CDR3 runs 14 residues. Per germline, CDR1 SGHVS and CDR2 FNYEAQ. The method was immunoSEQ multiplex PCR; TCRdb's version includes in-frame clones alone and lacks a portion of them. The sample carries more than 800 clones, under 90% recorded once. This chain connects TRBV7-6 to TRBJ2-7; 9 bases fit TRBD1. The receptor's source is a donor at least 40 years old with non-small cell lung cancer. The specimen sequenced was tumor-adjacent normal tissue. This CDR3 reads CASSLRQGEGEQYF. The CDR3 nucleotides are TGTGCCAGCAGCCTAAGACAGGGGGAAGGCGAGCAGTACTTC.